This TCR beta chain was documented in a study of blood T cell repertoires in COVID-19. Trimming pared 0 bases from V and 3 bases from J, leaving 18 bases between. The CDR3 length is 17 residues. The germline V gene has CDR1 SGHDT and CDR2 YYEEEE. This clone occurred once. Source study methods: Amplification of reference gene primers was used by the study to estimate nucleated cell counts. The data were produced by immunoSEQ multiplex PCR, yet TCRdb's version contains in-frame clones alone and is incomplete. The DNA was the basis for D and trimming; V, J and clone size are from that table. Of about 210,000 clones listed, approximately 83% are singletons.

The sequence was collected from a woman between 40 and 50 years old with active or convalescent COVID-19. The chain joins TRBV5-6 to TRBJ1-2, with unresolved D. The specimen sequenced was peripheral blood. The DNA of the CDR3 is TGTGCCAGCAGCTTGGTTCATAGCGGGGTCATGTACTATGGCTACACCTTC. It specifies CASSLVHSGVMYYGYTF.